Listed here is a single T cell receptor beta chain. Its antigen is undetermined. The sample is drawn from a study of cytomegalovirus exposure and HLA in healthy donors. Trimming shortened V by 4 bases and J by 0 bases, and 7 bases separated the two germline ends. The CDR3 has 14 residues. Per germline, CDR1 SNHLY and CDR2 FYNNEI. Findings of the study overall: It was approximately 160 TCR beta chains that were listed as cytomegalovirus-associated.

Use of 60 Vbeta and 13 Jbeta primers characterized the PCR. TCRdb keeps only in-frame clones here, not all; method: immunoSEQ multiplex PCR. The table has roughly 100,000 clones, 60% to 80% seen once. The chain joins TRBV2 to TRBJ1-3; D not resolved. The sequence was collected from a man in his forties or fifties in good health and CMV-seronegative. The specimen was PBMCs. The DNA of the CDR3 is TGTGCCAGCAGTGGGCTCAGCTCTGGAAACACCATATATTTT. Translating it yields CASSGLSSGNTIYF. The full variable domain, with the rest looked up from reference TRBV2 and TRBJ1-3, is EPEVTQTPSHQVTQMGQEVILRCVPISNHLYFYWYRQILGQKVEFLVSFYNNEISEKSEIFDDQFSVERPDGSNFTLKIRSTKLEDSAMYFCASSGLSSGNTIYFGEGSWLTVV.